The clone carrying this T cell receptor beta chain was seen a handful of times. The antigen is unknown. This sample was taken from a study of blood T cells in healthy people across ages. Findings and limits, study-wide: Higher naive T cell percentage went strongly together with higher TCR beta diversity.

The use of a sample-barcoded 5' primer and a J-beta primer mix characterized a second PCR of about 7 to 12 cycles. TCRdb recomputed calls from the 5' RACE reads with MiXCR, one row per CDR3 protein. The sample carries 1.5 million to 2 million distinct CDR3 sequences, 30% to 35% recorded once. Ten milliliters of peripheral blood were drawn from each donor. The total RNA that was extracted per sample amounted to at least 5.5 micrograms. CDR3 length: 13 residues. CDR1 MNHEY and CDR2 SMNVEV come from the germline V gene (reference sequence). With 6 bases clipped from V and 8 bases from J, the junction kept 6 bases outside the gene matches.

The sample consisted of blood. This TCR came from a woman in her 30s in good health. The rearrangement joins TRBV27 to TRBJ1-4; 7 nucleotides line up with TRBD1. The CDR3 loop reads CASSKGGQEKLFF. For the CDR3, the DNA is TGTGCCAGCAGCAAAGGGGGCCAGGAAAAACTGTTTTTT.